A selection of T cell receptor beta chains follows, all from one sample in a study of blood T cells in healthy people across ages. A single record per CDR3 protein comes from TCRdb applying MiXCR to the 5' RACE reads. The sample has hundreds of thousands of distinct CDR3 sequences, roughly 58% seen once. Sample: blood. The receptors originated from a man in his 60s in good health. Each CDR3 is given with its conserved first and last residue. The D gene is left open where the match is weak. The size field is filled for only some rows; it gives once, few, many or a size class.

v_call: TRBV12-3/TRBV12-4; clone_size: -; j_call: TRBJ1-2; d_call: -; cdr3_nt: TGTGCCAGCAGTTTATGGGGAGCCGTCTATGGCTACACCTTC; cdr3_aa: CASSLWGAVYGYTF
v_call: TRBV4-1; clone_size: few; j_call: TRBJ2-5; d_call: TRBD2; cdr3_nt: TGCGCCAGCAGCCAAACTAGCGGGGGACTCCAAGAGACCCAGTACTTC; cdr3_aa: CASSQTSGGLQETQYF
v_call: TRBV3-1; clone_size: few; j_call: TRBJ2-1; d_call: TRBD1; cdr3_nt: TGTGCCAGCAGCCAAGGGACAGGGAGAAATGAGCAGTTCTTC; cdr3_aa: CASSQGTGRNEQFF
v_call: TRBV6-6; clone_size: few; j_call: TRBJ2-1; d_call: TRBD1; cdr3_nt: TGTGCCAGCAGAGACTCCGGGACAGGGGGCACGAATGAGCAGTTCTTC; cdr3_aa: CASRDSGTGGTNEQFF
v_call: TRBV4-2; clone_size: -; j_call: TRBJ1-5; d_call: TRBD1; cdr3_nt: TGTGCCAGCAGCCCCGACAGGGAAACGGGGCAGCCCCAGCATTTT; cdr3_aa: CASSPDRETGQPQHF
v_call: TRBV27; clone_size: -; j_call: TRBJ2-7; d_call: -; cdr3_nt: TGTGCCAGCTCGCCGGTGGGCGGGACCTACGAGCAGTACTTC; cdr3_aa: CASSPVGGTYEQYF
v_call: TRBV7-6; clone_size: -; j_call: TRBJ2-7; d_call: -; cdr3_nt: TGTGCCAGCAGCCCTAGTCGGGGTTACGAGCAGTACTTC; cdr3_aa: CASSPSRGYEQYF
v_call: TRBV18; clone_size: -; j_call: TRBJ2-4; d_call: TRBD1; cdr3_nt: TGTGCCAGCTCAGAACAGGGGGCTGGAAACATTCAGTACTTC; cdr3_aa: CASSEQGAGNIQYF
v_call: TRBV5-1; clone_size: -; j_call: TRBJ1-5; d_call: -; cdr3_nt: TGCGCCAGCAGCACCGGGGCGCCAAATCAGCCCCAGCATTTT; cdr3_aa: CASSTGAPNQPQHF
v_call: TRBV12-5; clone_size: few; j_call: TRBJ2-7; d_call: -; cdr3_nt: TGTGCTAGTGGTTTGACCCGGGACACGGGGTACTACGAGCAGTACTTC; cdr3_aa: CASGLTRDTGYYEQYF
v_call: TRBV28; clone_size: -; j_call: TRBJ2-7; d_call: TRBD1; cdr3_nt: TGTGCCAGCAGGGGACAGGGGTCACTACACGAGCAGTACTTC; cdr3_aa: CASRGQGSLHEQYF
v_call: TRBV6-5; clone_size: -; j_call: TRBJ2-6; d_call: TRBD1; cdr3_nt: TGTGCCAGCAGGGGTACCACAAAGGGGGCCAATGTCCTGACTTTC; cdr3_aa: CASRGTTKGANVLTF
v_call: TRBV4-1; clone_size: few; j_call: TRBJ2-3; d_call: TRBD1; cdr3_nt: TGCGCCAGCAGCCAAGATACAGGGGGTCTAACAGATACGCAGTATTTT; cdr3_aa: CASSQDTGGLTDTQYF
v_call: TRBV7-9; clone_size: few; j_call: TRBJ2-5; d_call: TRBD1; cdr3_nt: TGTGCCAGCAGCTTAGGAGCACAGGGGCGGGAGACCCAGTACTTC; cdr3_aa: CASSLGAQGRETQYF
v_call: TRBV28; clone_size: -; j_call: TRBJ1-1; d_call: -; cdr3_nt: TGTGCCAGCAGTGCGGGGGCCGTGGCTGAAGCTTTCTTT; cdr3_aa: CASSAGAVAEAFF
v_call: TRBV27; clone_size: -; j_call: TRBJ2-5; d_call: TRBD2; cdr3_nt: TGTGCCTGCAGTCGACTAGCGGGGGGTCAGCAGTACTTC; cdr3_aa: CACSRLAGGQQYF
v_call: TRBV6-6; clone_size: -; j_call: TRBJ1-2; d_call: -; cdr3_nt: TGTGCCAGCAGTTTCCTCCCGGGGGCAGATGGCTACACCTTC; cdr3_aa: CASSFLPGADGYTF
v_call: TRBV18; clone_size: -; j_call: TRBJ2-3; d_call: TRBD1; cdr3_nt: TGTGCCAGCTCACCACCCGGCCGGGACAGGGGGCTCGGAAGTACGCAGTATTTT; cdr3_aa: CASSPPGRDRGLGSTQYF
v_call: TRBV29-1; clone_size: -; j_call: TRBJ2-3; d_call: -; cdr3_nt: TGCAGCGTTGAAAGACTAACCGAGTCGACAGATACGCAGTATTTT; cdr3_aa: CSVERLTESTDTQYF
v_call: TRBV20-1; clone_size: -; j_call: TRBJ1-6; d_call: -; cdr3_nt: TGCAGTGCTAGGTCCCCGGGGCTCCATTCACCCCTCCACTTT; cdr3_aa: CSARSPGLHSPLHF
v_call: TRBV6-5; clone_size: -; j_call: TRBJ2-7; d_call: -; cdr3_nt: TGTGCCAGCAGTTACGGCGGGGGCGCAACCTACGAGCAGTACTTC; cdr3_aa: CASSYGGGATYEQYF
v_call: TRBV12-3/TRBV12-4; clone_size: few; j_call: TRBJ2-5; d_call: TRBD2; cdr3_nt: TGTGCCAGCGGGAGTCGGCGGGGGTACCAAGAGACCCAGTACTTC; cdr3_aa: CASGSRRGYQETQYF
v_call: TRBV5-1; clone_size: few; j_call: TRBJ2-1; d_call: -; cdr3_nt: TGCGCCAGCAGCCCTCCGGGGTCGACTATATACAATGAGCAGTTCTTC; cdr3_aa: CASSPPGSTIYNEQFF
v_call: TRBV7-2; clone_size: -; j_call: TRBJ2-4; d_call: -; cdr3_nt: TGTGCCAGCAGCTTAGCGGGTGGGGACATTCAGTACTTC; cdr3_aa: CASSLAGGDIQYF
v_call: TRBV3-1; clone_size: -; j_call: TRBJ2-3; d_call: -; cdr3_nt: TGTGCCAGCAGCCAAGATGGGGACTCTTCATCGGCGCAGTATTTT; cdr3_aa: CASSQDGDSSSAQYF
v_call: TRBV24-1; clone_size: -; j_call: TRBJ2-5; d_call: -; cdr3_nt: TGTGCCACCAGTGACCCAGGGGAATTCGGAGAGACCCAGTACTTC; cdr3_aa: CATSDPGEFGETQYF
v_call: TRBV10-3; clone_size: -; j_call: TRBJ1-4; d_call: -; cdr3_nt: TGTGCCATCAGTGGCGGGCCGGCCAATGAAAAACTGTTTTTT; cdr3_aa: CAISGGPANEKLFF
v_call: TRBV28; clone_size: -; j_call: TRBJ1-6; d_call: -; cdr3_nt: TGTGCCAGCCGCAACAGGGACCTGTCACCCCTCCACTTT; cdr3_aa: CASRNRDLSPLHF